These 4 T cell receptor beta chains were sequenced from one sample in a study of OX40 agonist ivuxolimab in advanced cancers. Profiled with immunoSEQ multiplex PCR; TCRdb holds only in-frame clones, not every one. The sample yields more than 25,000 clones, more than 85% seen once. This specimen consisted of CD4+ or CD8+ T cells sorted from blood, obtained in a trial of the OX40 agonist ivuxolimab. The receptors were gathered from an adult with an advanced solid tumor such as melanoma, head and neck, liver or kidney cancer.

The chain is built from TRBV19 and TRBJ2-7; D is perhaps TRBD2 (5 bases). V was cut by 6 bases and J by 5 bases, with 11 bases left in between. Per germline, CDR1 LNHDA and CDR2 SQIVND (reference sequence). CDR3 length: 12 residues. CDR3 loop: CASRKRVHEQYF. The CDR3 nucleotides read TGTGCCAGTAGAAAGAGGGTCCACGAGCAGTACTTC.

The V gene is TRBV18, the J gene TRBJ2-7, with 8 bases lining up with TRBD2. This CDR3 has 14 amino acids. In germline, CDR1 is KGHSH, CDR2 LQKENI. V was pared by 6 bases and J by 2 bases, with 6 bases of the junction left unmatched. The CDR3 nucleotides are TGTGCCAGCTCCGAAGCGGGAGCGGCCTACGAGCAGTACTTC. It is translated as CASSEAGAAYEQYF. Full variable domain (missing parts from reference TRBV18 and TRBJ2-7): NAGVMQNPRHLVRRRGQEARLRCSPMKGHSHVYWYRQLPEEGLKFMVYLQKENIIDESGMPKERFSAEFPKEGPSILRIQQVVRGDSAAYFCASSEAGAAYEQYFGPGTRLTVT.

V usage is TRBV6-5 and J usage is TRBJ2-5; 7 nucleotides match TRBD2. V was clipped by 5 bases and J by 4 bases; unmatched bases: 4. The CDR3 sequence is 13 residues long. Germline loops: CDR1 MNHEY, CDR2 SVGAGI. CDR3 sequence: CASSIPGGETQYF. The CDR3 DNA is TGTGCCAGCAGTATACCGGGGGGAGAGACCCAGTACTTC.

The gene calls are TRBV5-5 and TRBJ1-4; D is undetermined. CDR3 length equals 14 residues. The V end lost 5 bases, the J end lost 5 bases, and 13 bases lay between the germline ends. In germline, CDR1 is SGHKS, CDR2 YYEKEE (reference sequence). CDR3 DNA: TGTGCCAGCAGTCGTCCGTCTGAGAATGAAAAACTGTTTTTT. Translation: CASSRPSENEKLFF.